This T cell receptor beta chain was profiled in a study of blood T cell repertoires in COVID-19. V lost 3 bases and J 6 bases, leaving 18 bases between the germline ends. CDR3 length: 15 residues. From germline, CDR1 is SGHNT and CDR2 YENEEA. Generated by immunoSEQ multiplex PCR, the TCRdb table keeps only in-frame clones and is missing some. The sample lists 150,000 to 200,000 clones, about 86% occurring once. The chain employs TRBV11-3 and TRBJ2-7; possibly TRBD2 for D (6 bases). The source is a woman over 75 in a cohort sampled during active or convalescent COVID-19. The specimen was peripheral blood. The CDR3: CASSLAAGHPGEQYV. The CDR3 bases are TGTGCCAGCAGCTTGGCGGCGGGGCACCCCGGCGAGCAGTACGTC.